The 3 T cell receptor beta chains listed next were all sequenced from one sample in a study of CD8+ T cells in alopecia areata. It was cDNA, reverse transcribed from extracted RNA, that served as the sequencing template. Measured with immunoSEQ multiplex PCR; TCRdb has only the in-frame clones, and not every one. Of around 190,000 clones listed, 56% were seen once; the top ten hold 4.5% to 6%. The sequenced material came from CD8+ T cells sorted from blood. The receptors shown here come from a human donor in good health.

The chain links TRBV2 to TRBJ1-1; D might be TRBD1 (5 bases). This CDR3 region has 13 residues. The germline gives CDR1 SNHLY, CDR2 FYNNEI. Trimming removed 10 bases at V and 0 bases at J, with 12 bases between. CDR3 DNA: TGTGCCACCTGGGCGACAGTGAACACTGAAGCTTTCTTT. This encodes CATWATVNTEAFF.

The CDR3 DNA is TGTGCCAGCAGCCCCGGGGACTCTGGGGCCAACGTCCTGACTTTC. Its translation is CASSPGDSGANVLTF. This chain uses TRBV14 with TRBJ2-6, with D possibly TRBD2 on 5 matching bases. CDR1 is SGHDN and CDR2 is FVKESK in the germline V gene. V lost 4 bases and J 0 bases, leaving 7 bases between the germline ends. The CDR3 runs to 15 residues.

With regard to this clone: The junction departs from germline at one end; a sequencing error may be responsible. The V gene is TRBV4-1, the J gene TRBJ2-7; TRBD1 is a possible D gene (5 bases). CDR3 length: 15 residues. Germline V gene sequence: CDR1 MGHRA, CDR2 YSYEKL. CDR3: CASSQEGRASDEQYF. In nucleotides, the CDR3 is TGCGCCAGCAGCCAAGAGGGCAGGGCCTCCGACGAGCAGTACTTC.